The 12 T cell receptor beta chains given below trace back to one sample, sequenced in a study of blood T cell repertoires in COVID-19. Assay: immunoSEQ multiplex PCR; the TCRdb copy retains only in-frame clones and omits some. The sample lists about 200,000 clones; around 83% were seen once. The source material was peripheral blood. The receptors were sampled from a human donor in a cohort sampled during active COVID-19.

The chain couples TRBV3-1 (or the pseudogene TRBV3-2) to TRBJ2-3; TRBD2 is a possible D gene (6 bases). CDR1 and CDR2 (germline): LGHDT, YNNKEL (reference sequence). There are 14 residues in the CDR3. V was trimmed by 1 base and J by 5 bases, leaving 10 bases between them. This chain's CDR3 is CASSQGLVVDTQYF. In DNA, the CDR3 is TGTGCCAGCAGCCAAGGACTAGTGGTAGATACGCAGTATTTT.

This clone has a single count. V usage is TRBV5-4 and J usage is TRBJ1-1, with 7 bases matching TRBD1. This CDR3 comprises 19 residues. Trimming cost V 3 bases and J 0 bases; bases outside gene matches: 17. Germline values: CDR1 SGHNT, CDR2 YYREEE (reference sequence). The CDR3 sequence: CASSSRPQGPPNLNTEAFF. The DNA for the CDR3 is TGTGCCAGCAGCTCCCGTCCACAGGGGCCCCCTAATTTGAACACTGAAGCTTTCTTT.

CDR3 coding DNA: TGCGCCAGCAGCTTGAAATATGGGGATAGGCTAGCGGGGCAAACCTACGAGCAGTACTTC. This sequence encodes CASSLKYGDRLAGQTYEQYF. The chain combines TRBV5-1 with TRBJ2-7, with 9 bases that match TRBD2. Per the germline V gene, CDR1 is SGHRS and CDR2 is YFSETQ. J was trimmed by 2 bases and V by 1 base; bases with no gene match: 19. This CDR3 region has 20 residues. Variable domain in full (rest from reference TRBV5-1 and TRBJ2-7): KAGVTQTPRYLIKTRGQQVTLSCSPISGHRSVSWYQQTPGQGLQFLFEYFSETQRNKGNFPGRFSGRQFSNSRSEMNVSTLELGDSALYLCASSLKYGDRLAGQTYEQYFGPGTRLTVT.

This clone has only one observation. The chain joins TRBV19 to TRBJ2-7; a weak D match, TRBD1 (5 bases). The germline V and J ends were trimmed by 5 bases and 0 bases, with 11 bases remaining between them. The length of the CDR3 is 14 residues. Germline V gene sequence: CDR1 LNHDA, CDR2 SQIVND (reference sequence). The CDR3 protein is CASSFRQTSYEQYF. CDR3 in DNA: TGTGCCAGTAGTTTCAGACAGACCTCCTACGAGCAGTACTTC. Using reference TRBV19 and TRBJ2-7 for the parts outside the CDR3, the full variable domain is DGGITQSPKYLFRKEGQNVTLSCEQNLNHDAMYWYRQDPGQGLRLIYYSQIVNDFQKGDIAEGYSVSREKKESFPLTVTSAQKNPTAFYLCASSFRQTSYEQYFGPGTRLTVT.

The chain employs TRBV20-1 and TRBJ2-1; 7 nucleotides line up with TRBD2. The CDR3 loop spans 11 amino acids. Per germline, CDR1 DFQATT and CDR2 SNEGSKA (reference sequence). J gave up 15 bases and V 3 bases, and 8 bases lay outside the gene matches. The CDR3 protein is CSARLGGEAFF. In nucleotides, the CDR3 is TGCAGTGCTAGGTTGGGAGGGGAAGCGTTCTTC.

J is TRBJ2-3 and V is TRBV29-1, with D unclear. CDR1 is SQVTM and CDR2 is ANQGSEA in the germline V gene. The CDR3 has 14 residues. The V end was cut by 1 base, the J end by 2 bases, with 10 bases between. For the CDR3, the DNA is TGCAGCGTTGAAGGTCGGGTTAACACAGATACGCAGTATTTT. Protein: CSVEGRVNTDTQYF.

This clone has only one observation. This chain uses TRBV19 with TRBJ2-7, with TRBD2 identical over 14 bases. CDR3 length equals 16 residues. Germline CDR1 is LNHDA and CDR2 is SQIVND (reference sequence). V was pared by 3 bases and J by 2 bases, with 3 bases of the junction left unmatched. The DNA of the CDR3 is TGTGCCAGTAGTATCGGGACTAGCGGGAGAACCTACGAGCAGTACTTC. Translation gives CASSIGTSGRTYEQYF.

The rearrangement uses TRBV9 and TRBJ1-5; 8 nucleotides align to TRBD1. V gave up 3 bases and J gave up 0 bases; unmatched junction bases: 8. Germline V gives CDR1 SGDLS, CDR2 YYNGEE. This CDR3 comprises 17 residues. The chain's CDR3 is CASSAGTGGYSNQPQHF. The CDR3 bases are TGTGCCAGCAGCGCTGGGACAGGTGGTTATAGCAATCAGCCCCAGCATTTT.

The V and J genes are TRBV7-8 and TRBJ2-7; D perhaps matches TRBD1 (6 bases). V was cut by 6 bases and J by 1 base, with 16 bases left in between. The V gene's germline CDR1 is SGHVS and CDR2 FQNEAQ. The CDR3 has 15 amino acids. CDR3 sequence: CASRRQDNPSYEQYF. CDR3 nucleotide sequence: TGTGCCAGCAGGCGACAGGATAACCCATCCTACGAGCAGTACTTC.

The J gene is TRBJ1-2, the V gene TRBV6-5; the D gene is possibly TRBD1 (5 bases). Deletions cut 7 bases from V and 4 bases from J, with 10 bases between. The CDR3 runs to 12 residues. Germline assignment: CDR1 MNHEY and CDR2 SVGAGI. CDR3 residues: CASTGHTYGYTF. CDR3 DNA sequence: TGTGCCAGCACCGGACACACCTATGGCTACACCTTC.

The rearrangement joins TRBV2 to TRBJ1-1; D is undetermined. Per germline, CDR1 SNHLY and CDR2 FYNNEI. This CDR3 is 14 amino acids long. Trimming shortened V by 4 bases and J by 0 bases, and 9 bases separated the two germline ends. The CDR3 bases are TGTGCCAGCAGTGCGGGATTCCTGAACACTGAAGCTTTCTTT. Amino acids: CASSAGFLNTEAFF.

The chain couples TRBV4-1 to TRBJ1-1, with D possibly matching TRBD1 (6 bases). CDR1 MGHRA and CDR2 YSYEKL come from the germline V gene. V shed 1 base and J shed 6 bases, with 9 bases lying between them. The CDR3 is 13 amino acids. The CDR3 sequence is CASSQGGLAEAFF. Here the CDR3 DNA reads TGCGCCAGCAGCCAAGGGGGGCTCGCTGAAGCTTTCTTT.